This TCR beta chain was retrieved from a study of T cells in narcolepsy. Study-wide findings and caveats: Blood of same and different patients, but not healthy controls, reportedly held recurring autoreactive clonotypes.

Method: immunoSEQ multiplex PCR; TCRdb's copy keeps in-frame clones and lacks some. The sample records roughly 34,000 clones, about 85% being singletons. Worth noting for this clone: Its antigen is not identified.

CDR3 length equals 16 residues. This receptor was taken from a human donor with narcolepsy. Sequenced: CD45RA- memory CD4+ T cells from PBMCs. J is TRBJ1-1 and V is TRBV21-1; whether TRBD1, the table's D call, matches the DNA was not checked. TRBV21-1 is recorded as a pseudogene. The CDR3 region is CASSKGARGEDTEAFF. CDR3 in DNA: TGTGCCAGCAGCAAGGGGGCCAGGGGAGAGGACACTGAAGCTTTCTTT.